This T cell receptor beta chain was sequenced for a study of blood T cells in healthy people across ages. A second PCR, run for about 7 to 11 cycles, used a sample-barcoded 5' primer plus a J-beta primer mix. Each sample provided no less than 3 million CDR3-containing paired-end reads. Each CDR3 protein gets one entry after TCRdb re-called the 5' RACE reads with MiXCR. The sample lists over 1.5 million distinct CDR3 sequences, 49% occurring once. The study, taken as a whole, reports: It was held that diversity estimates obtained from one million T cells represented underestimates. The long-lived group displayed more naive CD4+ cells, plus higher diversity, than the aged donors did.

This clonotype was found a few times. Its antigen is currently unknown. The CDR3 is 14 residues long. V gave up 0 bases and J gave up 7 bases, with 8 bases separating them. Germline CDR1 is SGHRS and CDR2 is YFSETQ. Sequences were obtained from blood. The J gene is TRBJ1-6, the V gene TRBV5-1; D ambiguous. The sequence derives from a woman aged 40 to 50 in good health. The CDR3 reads CASSLGGENSPLHF. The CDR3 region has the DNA TGCGCCAGCAGCTTGGGCGGTGAGAATTCACCCCTCCACTTT.